This T cell receptor (beta chain) came from a study of blood T cell repertoires in COVID-19. Study-level background: COVID-19 samples, acute and convalescent, were from the United States, Italy and Spain.

Germline lookup yields CDR1 GTSNPN and CDR2 SVGIG (reference sequence). The CDR3 is 15 amino acids. Trimming took 4 bases from V and 1 from J; bases not matched to a gene: 8. Using immunoSEQ multiplex PCR, the repertoire was profiled, and TCRdb retains in-frame clones only, with some absent. Here the sample spans 130,000 or so clones, 75% to 90% being singletons. The rearrangement joins TRBV30 to TRBJ2-5; 8 bases are shared with TRBD2. The sequence derives from a human donor in a cohort sampled during active COVID-19. Material: peripheral blood. CDR3 in DNA: TGTGCCTGGACTGTCGGGGGGGAGATCCAAGAGACCCAGTACTTC. Translated, it gives CAWTVGGEIQETQYF.